One and the same sample provided the 27 T cell receptor beta chains below, sequenced in a study of cytomegalovirus exposure and HLA in healthy donors. 13 Jbeta primers and 60 Vbeta primers were used for the PCR. Assay: immunoSEQ multiplex PCR; the TCRdb copy retains only in-frame clones and omits some. The sample shows over 100,000 clones, around 68% of them seen only once. The sequencing sample was made of PBMCs. The source is a human donor in good health.

V is TRBV15 and J is TRBJ1-5, with a tentative D call TRBD1 (5 bases). Germline values: CDR1 LNHNV, CDR2 YYDKDF (reference sequence). Trimming left V 4 bases short and J 0 bases short, with 7 bases between. The CDR3 has 14 residues. For the CDR3, the DNA is TGTGCCACCAGCACAGGGAATAGCAATCAGCCCCAGCATTTT. Its translation is CATSTGNSNQPQHF. The entire variable domain, with the rest obtained from reference TRBV15 and TRBJ1-5, is as follows: DAMVIQNPRYQVTQFGKPVTLSCSQTLNHNVMYWYQQKSSQAPKLLFHYYDKDFNNEADTPDNFQSRRPNTSFCFLDIRSPGLGDTAMYLCATSTGNSNQPQHFGDGTRLSIL.

This clone was recorded a few times. This chain joins TRBV19 and TRBJ2-3; D is ambiguous. The germline gives CDR1 LNHDA, CDR2 SQIVND (reference sequence). The CDR3 is 15 amino acids. Trimming shortened V by 1 base and J by 0 bases, and 8 bases separated the two germline ends. The CDR3 spells CASSIASSSTDTQYF. DNA of the CDR3: TGTGCCAGTAGTATAGCGAGCTCTAGCACAGATACGCAGTATTTT.

The rearrangement joins TRBV19 to TRBJ2-5; no definite D call. CDR3 length equals 15 residues. The V gene's germline CDR1 is LNHDA and CDR2 SQIVND (reference sequence). Between the trimmed V and J ends, which lost 7 bases and 3 bases, there was a span of 18 bases. DNA of the CDR3: TGTGCCAGTACCCCCTACCGCGGCGGAAAAGAGACCCAGTACTTC. Its translation: CASTPYRGGKETQYF.

This chain links TRBV6-5 with TRBJ1-2; 8 nucleotides align to TRBD1. This CDR3 comprises 14 residues. Looked up from germline, CDR1 is MNHEY and CDR2 is SVGAGI. The trim removed 7 bases at V and 5 bases at J, leaving 9 bases unmatched. CDR3 protein: CASKFRGRNYGYTF. The CDR3 DNA is TGTGCCAGCAAGTTCAGGGGGCGAAATTATGGCTACACCTTC.

This clone was seen a few times. This chain uses TRBV29-1 with TRBJ2-2, with TRBD1 matching over 9 bases. The V segment lost 4 bases and the J segment 1 base; nucleotides outside the gene matches: 4. CDR1 and CDR2 from the germline V gene are SQVTM and ANQGSEA. The CDR3 totals 15 residues. The CDR3 protein is CSVGRQGGNTGELFF. The CDR3 bases are TGCAGCGTTGGGAGACAGGGGGGGAACACCGGGGAGCTGTTTTTT.

This sequence joins TRBV4-1 and TRBJ2-1, with D unclear. CDR1 and CDR2 from the germline V gene are MGHRA and YSYEKL. Deletions cut 1 base from V and 0 bases from J, with 7 bases between. The length of the CDR3 is 15 residues. The CDR3 DNA reads TGCGCCAGCAGCCAAGTGGAGAGCTCCTACAATGAGCAGTTCTTC. Protein sequence: CASSQVESSYNEQFF.

This clone occurred a few times. V and J are TRBV18 and TRBJ2-2; a weak D match, TRBD2 (6 bases). The V and J ends lost 3 bases and 4 bases respectively, with 12 bases between them. Germline values: CDR1 KGHSH, CDR2 LQKENI. The CDR3 runs 15 residues. The CDR3 loop is CASSPNGGPTGELFF. CDR3 nucleotides: TGTGCCAGCTCACCCAACGGGGGTCCCACCGGGGAGCTGTTTTTT.

The chain uses TRBV7-8 and TRBJ2-7, with D perhaps TRBD2 (6 bases). CDR1 is SGHVS, CDR2 FQNEAQ, per germline. The V end lost 6 bases, the J end lost 2 bases, and 20 bases lay between the germline ends. This CDR3 comprises 16 residues. Written as DNA, the CDR3 is TGTGCCAGCAGTCCCCCTCGGGGGAAGGGAACCTACGAGCAGTACTTC. Its protein product is CASSPPRGKGTYEQYF.

V usage is TRBV27 and J usage is TRBJ2-7, with 8 bases identical to TRBD2. The CDR3 has 14 amino acids. After removal of 3 bases from V and 6 bases from J, the junction contained 7 bases not matched to a gene. The V gene's germline CDR1 is MNHEY and CDR2 SMNVEV (reference sequence). The CDR3 nucleotides read TGTGCCAGCAGTTTTACGGCGGGAGGAGGCGAGCAGTACTTC. As protein: CASSFTAGGGEQYF.

The rearrangement uses TRBV4-1 and TRBJ2-1; TRBD2 matches at 11 bases. J was trimmed by 4 bases and V by 2 bases; bases with no gene match: 1. Per the germline V gene, CDR1 is MGHRA and CDR2 is YSYEKL. The CDR3 sequence is 15 residues long. CDR3: CASSQLAGGYNEQFF. CDR3 in DNA: TGCGCCAGCAGCCAATTAGCGGGAGGGTACAATGAGCAGTTCTTC.

This chain uses TRBV5-6 with TRBJ1-5, with D unclear. CDR1 SGHDT and CDR2 YYEEEE come from the germline V gene. V was pared by 0 bases and J by 4 bases, with 5 bases between. CDR3 length: 13 amino acids. In DNA form, the CDR3 reads TGTGCCAGCAGCTTGGGGAGGAATCAGCCCCAGCATTTT. Translation gives CASSLGRNQPQHF.

This chain connects TRBV10-3 to TRBJ2-7, with 11 nucleotides matching TRBD2. The CDR3 is 15 amino acids. The trim removed 5 bases at V and 3 bases at J, leaving 6 bases unmatched. The germline V gene encodes CDR1 ENHRY and CDR2 SYGVKD. CDR3 region: CAISPLAGAGYEQYF. CDR3 coding DNA: TGTGCCATCAGTCCACTAGCGGGAGCCGGCTACGAGCAGTACTTC.

The chain links TRBV9 to TRBJ1-1; D may be TRBD1 (5 bases). The CDR3 contains 14 residues. Germline V CDR1 and CDR2: SGDLS, YYNGEE. V was clipped by 4 bases and J by 3 bases, with 13 bases between them. As DNA, the CDR3 is TGTGCCAGCAGCATACAGGCGACTGACACTGAAGCTTTCTTT. Residues: CASSIQATDTEAFF.

This clone was found once. The rearrangement links TRBV19 to TRBJ2-4; 8 bases match TRBD1. The CDR3 is 13 residues long. CDR1 is LNHDA and CDR2 is SQIVND in the germline V gene (reference sequence). The ends lost 8 bases at V and 1 base at J; junction bases unmatched: 1. CDR3 DNA sequence: TGTGCCAGTCGACAGGGGGCCAAAAACATTCAGTACTTC. The encoded protein is CASRQGAKNIQYF.

This rearrangement joins TRBV2 to TRBJ1-2; D is ambiguous. The CDR3 covers 11 residues. Per germline, CDR1 SNHLY and CDR2 FYNNEI. The V gene lost 6 bases and the J gene lost 5 bases, with 7 bases spanning the gap. DNA of the CDR3: TGTGCCAGCAGCCTAGATTATGGCTACACCTTC. As protein: CASSLDYGYTF.

This clone came up once. This chain uses TRBV7-6 with TRBJ1-5; no clear D gene. Deletions cut 1 base from V and 6 bases from J, with 7 bases between. The CDR3 is made up of 13 amino acids. Germline CDR1 SGHVS, CDR2 FNYEAQ. CDR3 sequence reads: CASSLGEFQPQHF. CDR3 nucleotides: TGTGCCAGCAGCTTAGGGGAGTTTCAGCCCCAGCATTTT.

This clone showed up just once. The V gene is TRBV5-1, the J gene TRBJ1-3; perhaps TRBD1 as D (6 bases). V was shortened by 5 bases and J by 0 bases, with 6 bases between the two germline ends. This CDR3 contains 13 residues. Germline assignment: CDR1 SGHRS and CDR2 YFSETQ. CDR3 loop: CASRTGSGNTIYF. CDR3 sequence (DNA): TGCGCCAGCAGGACAGGCTCTGGAAACACCATATATTTT.

The count of this clone is one. V usage is TRBV4-1 and J usage is TRBJ2-7; 14 bases are shared with TRBD2. The CDR3 covers 14 residues. From germline, CDR1 is MGHRA and CDR2 YSYEKL. V was clipped by 1 base and J by 11 bases; unmatched bases: 4. CDR3: CASSQVGLAGAEYF. In nucleotides, the CDR3 is TGCGCCAGCAGCCAAGTGGGACTAGCGGGGGCCGAGTACTTC.

The chain uses TRBV28 and TRBJ2-3; 9 bases are a match to TRBD1. Germline loops: CDR1 MDHEN, CDR2 SYDVKM. CDR3 size: 15 residues. The junction had 7 bases not matched to a gene; V was cut back by 4 bases and J by 5 bases. CDR3 sequence (DNA): TGTGCCAGCAGTTCCGAAGGACAGGGGAGAGATACGCAGTATTTT. Amino acids: CASSSEGQGRDTQYF. Together with reference TRBV28 and TRBJ2-3, the CDR3 gives the full variable domain: DVKVTQSSRYLVKRTGEKVFLECVQDMDHENMFWYRQDPGLGLRLIYFSYDVKMKEKGDIPEGYSVSREKKERFSLILESASTNQTSMYLCASSSEGQGRDTQYFGPGTRLTVL.

This chain connects TRBV28 to TRBJ1-5; D is uncertain. The CDR3 consists of 12 residues. Germline CDR1 is MDHEN and CDR2 is SYDVKM. The ends were cut back, 8 bases at V and 6 bases at J, with 11 bases in the middle. DNA for the CDR3: TGTGCCAGCGTCTCTGGGAGTCAGCCCCAGCATTTT. It specifies CASVSGSQPQHF.

This clone was recorded a few times. V and J are TRBV11-2 and TRBJ2-1; the D is unclear. From germline, CDR1 is SGHAT and CDR2 FQNNGV. The CDR3 runs 14 residues. Trimming took off 5 bases at V and 2 bases at J, with 10 bases between the two ends. The CDR3 nucleotides read TGTGCCAGCAGCACCTATGCTACCTACAATGAGCAGTTCTTC. The encoded protein is CASSTYATYNEQFF.

V usage is TRBV28 and J usage is TRBJ2-5, with 7 bases aligning to TRBD1. The CDR3 loop spans 14 amino acids. The junction had 6 bases not matched to a gene; V was cut back by 6 bases and J by 2 bases. Per the germline V gene, CDR1 is MDHEN and CDR2 is SYDVKM. Written as DNA, the CDR3 is TGTGCCAGCAGCGCCCGACAGGGACAAGAGACCCAGTACTTC. Translation gives CASSARQGQETQYF.

V usage is TRBV5-1 and J usage is TRBJ2-3; D is possibly TRBD1 (6 bases). Germline V CDR1 and CDR2: SGHRS, YFSETQ. The length of the CDR3 is 15 residues. The germline V and J ends were trimmed by 4 bases and 0 bases, with 12 bases remaining between them. The CDR3 coding sequence is TGCGCCAGCAGCCCGAGACAGGCTAGCACAGATACGCAGTATTTT. This gives the protein CASSPRQASTDTQYF.

Remarks on this clone: The junction differs from germline at one of its ends, possibly a read error. V and J are TRBV10-1 and TRBJ2-1, with 9 bases matching TRBD1. Germline CDR1 reads WNHNN; CDR2 reads SYGVQD (reference sequence). This CDR3 has 15 residues. CDR3 sequence (DNA): TGCGTCAGCAGCTCCGGGACAGGGAAGGTCAGTGAGCAGTTCTTC. Encoded protein: CVSSSGTGKVSEQFF.

There are a few counts of this clone. The chain uses TRBV5-1 and TRBJ2-7, with D possibly TRBD1 on 5 matching bases. The CDR3 contains 14 residues. Germline CDR1 reads SGHRS; CDR2 reads YFSETQ. V gave up 4 bases and J gave up 2 bases, with 13 bases separating them. This CDR3 reads CASSVVQGPYEQYF. DNA for the CDR3: TGCGCCAGCAGCGTCGTCCAGGGTCCCTACGAGCAGTACTTC.

The rearrangement links TRBV7-8 to TRBJ2-1, with 14 bases identical to TRBD2. The CDR3 consists of 16 residues. Trimming cost V 5 bases and J 7 bases; bases outside gene matches: 7. Germline V gene lookup returns CDR1 SGHVS and CDR2 FQNEAQ. CDR3 sequence: CASSPRTSGRPNEQFF. In DNA, the CDR3 is TGTGCCAGCAGCCCCCGGACTAGCGGGAGGCCAAATGAGCAGTTCTTC.

Only a few counts were recorded for this clone. This chain uses TRBV6-5 with TRBJ2-5, with D possibly matching TRBD2 (6 bases). Trimming removed 0 bases from V and 13 bases from J, with 15 bases in between. Germline loops: CDR1 MNHEY, CDR2 SVGAGI. The CDR3 contains 13 residues. The CDR3 region is CASSYSKGRLVYF. DNA of the CDR3: TGTGCCAGCAGTTACTCGAAAGGGAGGTTAGTGTACTTC.